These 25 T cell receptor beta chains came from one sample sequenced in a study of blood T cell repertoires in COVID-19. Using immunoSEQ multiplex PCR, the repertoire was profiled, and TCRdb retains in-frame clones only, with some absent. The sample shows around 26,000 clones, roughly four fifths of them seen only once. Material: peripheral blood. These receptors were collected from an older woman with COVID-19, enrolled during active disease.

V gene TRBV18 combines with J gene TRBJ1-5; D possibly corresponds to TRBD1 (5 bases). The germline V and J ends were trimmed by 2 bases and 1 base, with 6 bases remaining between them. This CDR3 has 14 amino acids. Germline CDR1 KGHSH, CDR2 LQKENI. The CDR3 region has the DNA TGTGCCAGCTCACCAGGGGGGAGCAATCAGCCCCAGCATTTT. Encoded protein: CASSPGGSNQPQHF.

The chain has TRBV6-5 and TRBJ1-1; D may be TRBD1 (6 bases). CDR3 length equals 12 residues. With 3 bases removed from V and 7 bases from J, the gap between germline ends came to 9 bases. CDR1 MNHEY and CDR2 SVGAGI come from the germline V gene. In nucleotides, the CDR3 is TGTGCCAGCAGTTATCAGGGGATTGAAGCTTTCTTT. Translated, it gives CASSYQGIEAFF.

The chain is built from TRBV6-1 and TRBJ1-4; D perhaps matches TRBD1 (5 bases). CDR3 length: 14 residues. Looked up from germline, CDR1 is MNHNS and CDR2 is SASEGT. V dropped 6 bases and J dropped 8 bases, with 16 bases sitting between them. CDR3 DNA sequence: TGTGCCAGCAGCCGCCGGGGGGAGGGAGAAAAACTGTTTTTT. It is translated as CASSRRGEGEKLFF.

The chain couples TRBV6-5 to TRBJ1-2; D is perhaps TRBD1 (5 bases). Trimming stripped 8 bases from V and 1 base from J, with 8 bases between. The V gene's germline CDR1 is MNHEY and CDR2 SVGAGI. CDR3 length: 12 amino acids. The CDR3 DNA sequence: TGTGCCAGCGTAGGGGATAACTATGGCTACACCTTC. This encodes CASVGDNYGYTF.

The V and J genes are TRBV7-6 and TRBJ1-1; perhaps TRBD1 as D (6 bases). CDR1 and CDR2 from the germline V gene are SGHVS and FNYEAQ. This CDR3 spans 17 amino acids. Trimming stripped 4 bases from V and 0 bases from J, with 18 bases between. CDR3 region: CASSSTLGHTMNTEAFF. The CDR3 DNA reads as TGTGCCAGCAGCTCTACCCTGGGACACACCATGAACACTGAAGCTTTCTTT.

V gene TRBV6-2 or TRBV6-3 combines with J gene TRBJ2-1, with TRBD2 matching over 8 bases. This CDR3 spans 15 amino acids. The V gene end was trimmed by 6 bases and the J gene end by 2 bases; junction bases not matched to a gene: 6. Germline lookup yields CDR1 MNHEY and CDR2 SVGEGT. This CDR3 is CASRPPGLAYNEQFF. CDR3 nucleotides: TGTGCCAGCAGGCCTCCGGGACTAGCCTACAATGAGCAGTTCTTC.

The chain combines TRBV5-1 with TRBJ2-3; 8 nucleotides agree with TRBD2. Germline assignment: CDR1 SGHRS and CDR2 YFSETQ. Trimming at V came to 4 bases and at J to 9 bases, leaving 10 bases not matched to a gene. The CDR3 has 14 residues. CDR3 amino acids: CASSNPRERETQYF. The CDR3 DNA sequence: TGCGCCAGCAGCAATCCCCGGGAGCGGGAGACGCAGTATTTT.

The CDR3 DNA reads TGTGCCACCAGCAGAGAAGCTTTCAGGGGTAGCACTGAAGCTTTCTTT. This gives the protein CATSREAFRGSTEAFF. The chain combines TRBV15 with TRBJ1-1; maybe TRBD1 (6 bases). The CDR3 has 16 amino acids. Deletions cut 0 bases from V and 4 bases from J, with 15 bases between. The V gene's germline CDR1 is LNHNV and CDR2 YYDKDF (reference sequence).

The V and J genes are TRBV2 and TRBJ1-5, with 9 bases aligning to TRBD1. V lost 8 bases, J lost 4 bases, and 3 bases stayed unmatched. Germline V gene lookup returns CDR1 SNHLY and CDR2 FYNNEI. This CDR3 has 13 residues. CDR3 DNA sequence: TGTGCCAGCTTGGGACAGGGAAATCAGCCCCAGCATTTT. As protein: CASLGQGNQPQHF.

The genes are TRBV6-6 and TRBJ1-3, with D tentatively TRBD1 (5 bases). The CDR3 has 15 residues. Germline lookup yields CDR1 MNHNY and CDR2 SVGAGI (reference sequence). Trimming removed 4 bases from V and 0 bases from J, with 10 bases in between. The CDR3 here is CASSWGGPSGNTIYF. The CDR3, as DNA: TGTGCCAGCAGTTGGGGGGGACCCTCTGGAAACACCATATATTTT.

CDR3 in DNA: TGCGCCAGCAAGTCCTCGGGGACAGGGGGTGAAAAACTGTTTTTT. Its protein is CASKSSGTGGEKLFF. The chain recombines TRBV4-3 with TRBJ1-4, with 11 bases lining up with TRBD1. Germline V CDR1 and CDR2: LGHNA, YSLEER. This CDR3 region has 15 residues. With V trimmed by 7 bases and J by 7 bases, 8 bases remained unmatched.

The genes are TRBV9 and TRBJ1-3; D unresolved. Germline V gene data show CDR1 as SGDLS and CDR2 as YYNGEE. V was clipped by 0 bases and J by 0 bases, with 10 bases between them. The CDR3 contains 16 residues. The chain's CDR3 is CASSVDSRPSGNTIYF. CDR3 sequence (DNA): TGTGCCAGCAGCGTAGACAGCCGTCCCTCTGGAAACACCATATATTTT.

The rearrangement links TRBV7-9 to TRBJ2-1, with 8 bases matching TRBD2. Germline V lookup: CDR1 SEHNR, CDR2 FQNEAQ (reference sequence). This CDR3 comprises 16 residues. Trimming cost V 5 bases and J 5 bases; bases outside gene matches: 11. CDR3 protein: CASSPPSRGADNEQFF. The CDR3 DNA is TGTGCCAGCAGCCCCCCCTCGCGGGGGGCGGACAATGAGCAGTTCTTC. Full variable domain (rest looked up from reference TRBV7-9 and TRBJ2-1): DTGVSQNPRHKITKRGQNVTFRCDPISEHNRLYWYRQTLGQGPEFLTYFQNEAQLEKSRLLSDRFSAERPKGSFSTLEIQRTEQGDSAMYLCASSPPSRGADNEQFFGPGTRLTVL.

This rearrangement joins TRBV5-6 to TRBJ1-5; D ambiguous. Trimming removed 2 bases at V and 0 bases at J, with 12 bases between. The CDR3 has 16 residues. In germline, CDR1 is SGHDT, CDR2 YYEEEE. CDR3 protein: CASSFSGSPSNQPQHF. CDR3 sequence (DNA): TGTGCCAGCAGCTTTTCGGGGTCCCCTAGCAATCAGCCCCAGCATTTT. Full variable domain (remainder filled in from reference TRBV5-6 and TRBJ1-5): DAGVTQSPTHLIKTRGQQVTLRCSPKSGHDTVSWYQQALGQGPQFIFQYYEEEERQRGNFPDRFSGHQFPNYSSELNVNALLLGDSALYLCASSFSGSPSNQPQHFGDGTRLSIL.

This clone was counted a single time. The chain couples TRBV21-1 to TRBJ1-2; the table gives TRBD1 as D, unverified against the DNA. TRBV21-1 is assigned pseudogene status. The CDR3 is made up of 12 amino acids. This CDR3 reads CARGTGEFGYTF. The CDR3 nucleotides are TGTGCCAGAGGGACAGGCGAATTTGGCTACACCTTC.

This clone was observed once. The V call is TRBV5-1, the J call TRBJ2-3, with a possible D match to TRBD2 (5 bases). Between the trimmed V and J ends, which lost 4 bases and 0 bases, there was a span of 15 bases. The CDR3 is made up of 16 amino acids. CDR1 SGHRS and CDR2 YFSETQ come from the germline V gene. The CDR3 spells CASSGGDRLSTDTQYF. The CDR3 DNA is TGCGCCAGCAGCGGAGGAGACCGGCTTAGCACAGATACGCAGTATTTT.

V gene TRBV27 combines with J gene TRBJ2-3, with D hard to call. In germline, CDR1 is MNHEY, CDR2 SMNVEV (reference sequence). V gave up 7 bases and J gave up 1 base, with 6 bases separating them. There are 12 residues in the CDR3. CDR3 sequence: CASTAGTDTQYF. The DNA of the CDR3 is TGTGCCAGCACCGCGGGCACAGATACGCAGTATTTT.

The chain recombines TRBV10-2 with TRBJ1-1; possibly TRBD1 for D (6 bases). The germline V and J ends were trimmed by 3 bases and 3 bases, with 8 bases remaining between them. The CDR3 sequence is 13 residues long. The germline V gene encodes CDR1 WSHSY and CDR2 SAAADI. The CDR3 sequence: CASSETGYTEAFF. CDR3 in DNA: TGCGCCAGCAGTGAAACAGGGTACACTGAAGCTTTCTTT.

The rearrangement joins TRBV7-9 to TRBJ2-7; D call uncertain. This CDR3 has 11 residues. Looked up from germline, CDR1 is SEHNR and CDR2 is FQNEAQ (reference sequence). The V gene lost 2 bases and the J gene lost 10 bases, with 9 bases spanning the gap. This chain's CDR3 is CASSLIQEQYF. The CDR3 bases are TGTGCCAGCAGCTTAATCCAGGAACAGTACTTC.

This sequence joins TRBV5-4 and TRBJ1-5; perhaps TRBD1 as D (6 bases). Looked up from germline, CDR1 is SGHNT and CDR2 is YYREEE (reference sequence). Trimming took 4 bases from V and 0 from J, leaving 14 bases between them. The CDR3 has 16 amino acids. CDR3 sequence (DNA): TGTGCCAGCAGCCTTGGACAGATTTATAGCAATCAGCCCCAGCATTTT. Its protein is CASSLGQIYSNQPQHF.

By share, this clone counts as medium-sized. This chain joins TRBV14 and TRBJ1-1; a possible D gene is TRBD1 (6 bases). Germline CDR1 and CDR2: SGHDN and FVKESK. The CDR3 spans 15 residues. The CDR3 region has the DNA TGTGTGCGCACGATGGGGGGGCCCGCGTGCACTGAAGCTTTCTTT. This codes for CVRTMGGPACTEAFF.

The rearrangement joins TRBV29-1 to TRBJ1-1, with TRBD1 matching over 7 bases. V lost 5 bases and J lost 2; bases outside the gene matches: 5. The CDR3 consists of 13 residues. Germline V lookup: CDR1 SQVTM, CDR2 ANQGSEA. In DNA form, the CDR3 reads TGCAGCGTTTCTTCAGGGGGAAACACTGAAGCTTTCTTT. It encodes CSVSSGGNTEAFF.

The CDR3 nucleotides read TGTGCCAGCAGCTCTCACAGGGTAGATACGCAGTATTTT. This gives the protein CASSSHRVDTQYF. The chain links TRBV11-1 to TRBJ2-3, with D possibly matching TRBD1 (6 bases). Per germline, CDR1 SGHAT and CDR2 FQDESV (reference sequence). V lost 4 bases to trimming and J lost 5 bases, with 10 bases between them. The CDR3 runs to 13 residues.

CDR3 protein: CASSLGGSAKNIQYF. CDR3 DNA: TGTGCCAGCAGCTTAGGGGGCTCAGCCAAAAACATTCAGTACTTC. The V call is TRBV7-9, the J call TRBJ2-4, with a weak D call TRBD1 (5 bases). The CDR3 has 15 amino acids. V was shortened by 1 base and J by 0 bases, with 7 bases between the two germline ends. Germline values: CDR1 SEHNR, CDR2 FQNEAQ (reference sequence). Based on the CDR3 plus reference TRBV7-9 and TRBJ2-4, the full variable domain is DTGVSQNPRHKITKRGQNVTFRCDPISEHNRLYWYRQTLGQGPEFLTYFQNEAQLEKSRLLSDRFSAERPKGSFSTLEIQRTEQGDSAMYLCASSLGGSAKNIQYFGAGTRLSVL.

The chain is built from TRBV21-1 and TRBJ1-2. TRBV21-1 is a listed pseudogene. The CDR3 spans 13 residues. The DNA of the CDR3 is TGTGCCAGCAGGTTCACGTCGGGGGATGGCTACACCTTC. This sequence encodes CASRFTSGDGYTF.